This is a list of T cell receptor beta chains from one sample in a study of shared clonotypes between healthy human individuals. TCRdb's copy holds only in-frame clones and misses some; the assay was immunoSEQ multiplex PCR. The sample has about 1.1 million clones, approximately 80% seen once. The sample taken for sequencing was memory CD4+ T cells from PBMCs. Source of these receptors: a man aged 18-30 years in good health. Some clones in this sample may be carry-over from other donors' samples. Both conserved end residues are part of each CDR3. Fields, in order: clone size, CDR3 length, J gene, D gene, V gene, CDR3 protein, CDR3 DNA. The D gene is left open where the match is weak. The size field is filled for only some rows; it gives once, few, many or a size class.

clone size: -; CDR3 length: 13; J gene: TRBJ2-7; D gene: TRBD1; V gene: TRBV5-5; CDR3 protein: CASSMGQDYEQYF; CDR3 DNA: TGTGCCAGCAGCATGGGACAGGACTACGAGCAGTACTTC
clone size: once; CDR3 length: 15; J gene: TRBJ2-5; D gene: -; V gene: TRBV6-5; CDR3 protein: CASSYSPGAGETQYF; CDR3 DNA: TGTGCCAGCAGTTACTCGCCGGGGGCGGGGGAGACCCAGTACTTC
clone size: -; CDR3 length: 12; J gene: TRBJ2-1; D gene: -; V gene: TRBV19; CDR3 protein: CASSIFKDEQFF; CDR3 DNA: TGTGCCAGTAGTATATTTAAGGATGAGCAGTTCTTC
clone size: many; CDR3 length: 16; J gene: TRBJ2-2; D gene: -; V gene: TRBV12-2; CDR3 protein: CASRLGGGANTGELFF; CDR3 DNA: TGTGCAAGTCGCTTAGGAGGGGGCGCGAACACCGGGGAGCTGTTTTTT
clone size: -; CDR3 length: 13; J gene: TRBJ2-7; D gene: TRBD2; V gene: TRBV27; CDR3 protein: CASRTSGTHEQYF; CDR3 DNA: TGTGCCAGCCGGACTAGCGGGACCCACGAGCAGTACTTC
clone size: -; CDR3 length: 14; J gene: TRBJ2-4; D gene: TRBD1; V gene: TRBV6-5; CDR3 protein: CASSRDRGENIQYF; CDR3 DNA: TGTGCCAGCAGTCGCGACAGGGGAGAAAACATTCAGTACTTC
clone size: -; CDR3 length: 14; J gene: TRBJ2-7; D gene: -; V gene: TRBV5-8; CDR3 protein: CASSPGVSSYEQYF; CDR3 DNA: TGTGCCAGCAGCCCCGGGGTTAGCTCCTACGAGCAGTACTTC
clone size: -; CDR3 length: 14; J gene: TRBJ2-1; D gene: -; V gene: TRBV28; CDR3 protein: CASSPLQRRTGQFF; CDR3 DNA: TGTGCCAGCAGTCCCTTACAGCGCCGCACCGGGCAGTTCTTC
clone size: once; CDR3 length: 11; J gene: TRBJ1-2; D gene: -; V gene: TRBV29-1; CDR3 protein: CSVATGGGYTF; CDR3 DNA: TGCAGCGTTGCGACAGGAGGGGGCTACACCTTC
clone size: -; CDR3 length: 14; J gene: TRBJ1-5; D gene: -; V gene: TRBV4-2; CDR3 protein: CASSQDFRGQPQHF; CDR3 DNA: TGTGCCAGCAGCCAAGATTTTCGGGGGCAGCCCCAGCATTTT
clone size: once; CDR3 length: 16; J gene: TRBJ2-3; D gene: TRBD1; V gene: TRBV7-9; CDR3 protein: CASSFDPGQSTDTQYF; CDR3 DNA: TGTGCCAGCAGCTTCGATCCGGGACAGAGCACAGATACGCAGTATTTT
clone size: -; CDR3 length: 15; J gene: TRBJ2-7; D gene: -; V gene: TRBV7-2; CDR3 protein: CASSLGRTGSYEQYF; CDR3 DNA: TGTGCCAGCAGCTTAGGAAGGACGGGCTCCTACGAGCAGTACTTC
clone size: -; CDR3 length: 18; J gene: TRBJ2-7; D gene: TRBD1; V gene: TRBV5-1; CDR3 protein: CASSLWTGQTLRSGEQYF; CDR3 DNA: TGCGCCAGCAGCCTGTGGACAGGCCAAACGTTAAGGTCTGGTGAGCAGTACTTC
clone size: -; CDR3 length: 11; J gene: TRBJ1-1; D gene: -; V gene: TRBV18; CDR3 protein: CASSRGPEAFF; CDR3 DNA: TGTGCCAGCTCGAGGGGACCTGAAGCTTTCTTT
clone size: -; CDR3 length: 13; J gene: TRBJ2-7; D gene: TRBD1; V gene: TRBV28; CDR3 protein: CASLTGTHYEQYF; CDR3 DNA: TGTGCCAGCCTGACAGGGACCCACTACGAGCAGTACTTC
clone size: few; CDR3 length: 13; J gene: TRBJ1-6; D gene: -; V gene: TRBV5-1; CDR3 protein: CASSLGVNSPLHF; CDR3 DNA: TGCGCCAGCAGCTTGGGGGTTAATTCACCCCTCCACTTT
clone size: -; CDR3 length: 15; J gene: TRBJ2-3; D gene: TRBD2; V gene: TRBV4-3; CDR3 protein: CASSLLAGGTDTQYF; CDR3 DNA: TGCGCCAGCAGCCTACTAGCGGGAGGTACAGATACGCAGTATTTT
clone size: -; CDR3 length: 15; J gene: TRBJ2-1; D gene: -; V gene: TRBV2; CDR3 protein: CASSEFVPTAGEQFF; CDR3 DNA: TGTGCCAGCAGTGAATTCGTGCCAACGGCGGGTGAGCAGTTCTTC
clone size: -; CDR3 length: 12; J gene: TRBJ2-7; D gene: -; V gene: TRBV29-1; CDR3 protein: CSAIIGVYEQYF; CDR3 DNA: TGCAGCGCTATAATTGGGGTCTACGAGCAGTACTTC
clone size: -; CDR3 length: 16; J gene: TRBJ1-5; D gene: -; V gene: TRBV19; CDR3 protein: CASSIPSFIGNQPQHF; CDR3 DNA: TGTGCCAGTAGTATTCCCTCGTTTATAGGCAATCAGCCCCAGCATTTT
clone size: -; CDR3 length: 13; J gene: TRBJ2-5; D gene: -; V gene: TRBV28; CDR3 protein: CASRTPPVQTQYF; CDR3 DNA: TGTGCCAGCAGGACACCTCCGGTTCAGACCCAGTACTTC
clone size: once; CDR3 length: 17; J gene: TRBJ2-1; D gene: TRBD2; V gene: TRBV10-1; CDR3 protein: CASSDSSGRASYNEQFF; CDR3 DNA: TGCGCCAGTTCCGACTCTAGCGGGAGGGCCTCCTACAATGAGCAGTTCTTC
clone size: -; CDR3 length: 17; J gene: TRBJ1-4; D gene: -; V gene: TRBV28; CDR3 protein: CASSSTGAFATNEKLFF; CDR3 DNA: TGTGCCAGCAGTTCGACAGGAGCCTTTGCAACTAATGAAAAACTGTTTTTT
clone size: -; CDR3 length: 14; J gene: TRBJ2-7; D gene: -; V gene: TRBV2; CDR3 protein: CASTLLNSSDEQYF; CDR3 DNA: TGTGCCAGCACCTTGCTGAATAGCTCGGACGAGCAGTACTTC
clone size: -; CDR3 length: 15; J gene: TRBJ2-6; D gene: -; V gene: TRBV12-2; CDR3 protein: CASRLFGSGANVLTF; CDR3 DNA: -
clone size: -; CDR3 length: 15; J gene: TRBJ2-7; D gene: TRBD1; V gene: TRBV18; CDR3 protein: CASSPPGQGAYEQYF; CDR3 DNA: TGTGCCAGCTCACCACCGGGACAGGGGGCCTACGAGCAGTACTTC
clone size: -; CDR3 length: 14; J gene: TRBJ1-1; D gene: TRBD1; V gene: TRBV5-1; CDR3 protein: CASNRGPGSTEAFF; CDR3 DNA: TGCGCCAGCAACAGGGGGCCTGGAAGCACTGAAGCTTTCTTT
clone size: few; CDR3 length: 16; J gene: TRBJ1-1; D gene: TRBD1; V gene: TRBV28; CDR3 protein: CASSRRGGQLNTEAFF; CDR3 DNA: TGTGCCAGCAGTCGCCGCGGGGGACAGTTGAACACTGAAGCTTTCTTT
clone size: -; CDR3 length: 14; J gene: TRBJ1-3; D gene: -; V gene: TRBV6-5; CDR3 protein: CASSRLDSGNTIYF; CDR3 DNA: TGTGCCAGCAGTCGGCTGGACTCTGGAAACACCATATATTTT
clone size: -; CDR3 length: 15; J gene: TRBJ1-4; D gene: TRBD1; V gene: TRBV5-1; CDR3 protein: CASSGIQGSNEKLFF; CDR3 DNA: TGCGCCAGCAGCGGGATACAGGGGTCTAATGAAAAACTGTTTTTT
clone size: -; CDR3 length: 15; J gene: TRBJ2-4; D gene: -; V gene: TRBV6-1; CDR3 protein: CASSESTWTQNIQYF; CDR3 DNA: TGTGCCAGCAGTGAATCTACTTGGACCCAAAACATTCAGTACTTC
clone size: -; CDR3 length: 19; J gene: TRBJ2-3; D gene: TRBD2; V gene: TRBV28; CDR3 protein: CASIPFALAEPLSTDTQYF; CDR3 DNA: TGTGCCAGCATCCCTTTCGCCCTAGCGGAACCCCTTAGCACAGATACGCAGTATTTT
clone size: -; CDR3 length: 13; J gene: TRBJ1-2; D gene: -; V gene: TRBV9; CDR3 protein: CASSPAINYGYTF; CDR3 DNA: TGTGCCAGCAGCCCCGCGATCAACTATGGCTACACCTTC
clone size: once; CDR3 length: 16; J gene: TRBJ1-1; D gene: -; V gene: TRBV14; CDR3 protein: CASSQEAVTPWGEAFF; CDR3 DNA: TGTGCCAGCAGCCAAGAAGCAGTCACCCCGTGGGGTGAAGCTTTCTTT
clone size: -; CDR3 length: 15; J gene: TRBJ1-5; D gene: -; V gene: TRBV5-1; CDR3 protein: CASSLGSGLNQPQHF; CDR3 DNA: TGCGCCAGCAGCTTGGGTTCAGGGCTTAATCAGCCCCAGCATTTT
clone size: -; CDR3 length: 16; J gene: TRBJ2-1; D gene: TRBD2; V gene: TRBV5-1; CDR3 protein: CASSPVGTSGSYEQFF; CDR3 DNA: TGCGCCAGCAGCCCCGTCGGGACTAGCGGGAGCTATGAGCAGTTCTTC
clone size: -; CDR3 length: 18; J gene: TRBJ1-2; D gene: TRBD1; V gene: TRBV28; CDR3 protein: CASSPRGMDRGPNYGYTF; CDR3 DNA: TGTGCCAGCAGTCCCCGGGGAATGGACAGGGGCCCTAACTATGGCTACACCTTC
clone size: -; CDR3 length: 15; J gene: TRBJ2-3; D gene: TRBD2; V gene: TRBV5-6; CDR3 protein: CASSPWREGTDTQYF; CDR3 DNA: TGTGCCAGCAGCCCTTGGCGGGAGGGCACAGATACGCAGTATTTT
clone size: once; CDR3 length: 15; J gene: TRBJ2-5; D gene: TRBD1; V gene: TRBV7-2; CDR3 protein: CASSLVGTGQETQYF; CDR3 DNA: TGTGCCAGCAGCTTAGTGGGGACAGGTCAAGAGACCCAGTACTTC
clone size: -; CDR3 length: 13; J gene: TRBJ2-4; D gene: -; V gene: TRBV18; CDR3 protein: CASSPRSPSFQYF; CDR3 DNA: TGTGCCAGCTCACCAAGGAGCCCCAGCTTTCAGTACTTC
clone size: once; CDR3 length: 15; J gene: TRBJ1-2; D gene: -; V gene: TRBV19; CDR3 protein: CASSEDPLTVYGYTF; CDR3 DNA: TGTGCCAGTAGTGAGGACCCGCTTACTGTCTATGGCTACACCTTC
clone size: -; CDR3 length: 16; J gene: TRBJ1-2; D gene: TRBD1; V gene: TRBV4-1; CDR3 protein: CASSQEWGQGAYGYTF; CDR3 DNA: TGCGCCAGCAGCCAAGAATGGGGACAGGGGGCCTATGGCTACACCTTC